This T cell receptor (beta chain) was observed in a study of blood T cell repertoires in COVID-19. In the authors' methods: Estimation of nucleated cell counts was performed using reference gene primer amplification. The assay was immunoSEQ multiplex PCR, and TCRdb's table has in-frame clones only and misses some. Clone size and the V and J calls come from that table; the DNA yielded D and trimming. The top ten hold around 0.9% of the sample, which has approximately 250,000 clones, 85% to 95% seen once. The V segment lost 4 bases and the J segment 4 bases; nucleotides outside the gene matches: 4. Germline CDR1 and CDR2: MGHRA and YSYEKL. The CDR3 spans 14 residues.

The chain joins TRBV4-1 to TRBJ2-5, with 9 positions matching TRBD1. The specimen was peripheral blood. The receptor's source is a young man with COVID-19, enrolled during active disease. CDR3 sequence reads: CASSPMGQGETQYF. The CDR3 nucleotides are TGCGCCAGCAGCCCAATGGGACAGGGAGAGACCCAGTACTTC.